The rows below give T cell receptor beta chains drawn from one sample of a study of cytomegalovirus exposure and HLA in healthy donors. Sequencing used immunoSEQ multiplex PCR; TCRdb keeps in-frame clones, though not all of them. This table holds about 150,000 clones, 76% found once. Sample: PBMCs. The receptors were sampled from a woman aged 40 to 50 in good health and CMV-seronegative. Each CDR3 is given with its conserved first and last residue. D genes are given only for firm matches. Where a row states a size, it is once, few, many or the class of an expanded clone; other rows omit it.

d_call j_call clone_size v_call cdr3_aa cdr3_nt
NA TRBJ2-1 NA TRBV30 CAWSPFKEQFF TGTGCCTGGAGTCCTTTTAAAGAGCAGTTCTTC
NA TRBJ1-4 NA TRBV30 CAWSVFSDSRVNEKLFF TGTGCCTGGAGTGTCTTTAGTGATTCGCGTGTTAATGAAAAACTGTTTTTT
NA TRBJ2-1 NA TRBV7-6 CASSARYRSSYNEQFF TGTGCCAGCAGCGCTCGGTACAGGAGCTCCTACAATGAGCAGTTCTTC
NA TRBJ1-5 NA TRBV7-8 CASSPGRGGHHQPQHF TGTGCCAGCAGCCCAGGGCGTGGTGGGCACCATCAGCCCCAGCATTTT
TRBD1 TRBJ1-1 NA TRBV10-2 CASRSQGSTEAFF TGCGCCAGCAGATCACAGGGGAGCACTGAAGCTTTCTTT
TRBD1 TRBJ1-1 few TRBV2 CASSDGTGYEAFF TGTGCCAGCAGTGACGGGACAGGGTACGAAGCTTTCTTT
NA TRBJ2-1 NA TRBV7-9 CASSPLSALAGSDEQFF TGTGCCAGCAGCCCCCTTTCAGCCCTCGCGGGGAGCGATGAGCAGTTCTTC
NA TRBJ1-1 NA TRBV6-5 CASSYSGQIMNTEAFF TGTGCCAGCAGTTACTCTGGGCAGATTATGAACACTGAAGCTTTCTTT
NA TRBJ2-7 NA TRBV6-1 CASSGGHNGGEQYF TGTGCCAGCAGTGGTGGACACAATGGTGGGGAGCAGTACTTC
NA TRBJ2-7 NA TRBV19 CASSIRNEQYF TGTGCCAGTAGTATCCGTAACGAGCAGTACTTC
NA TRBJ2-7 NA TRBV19 CASSISSSGEQYF TGTGCCAGTAGTATTTCAAGTTCCGGCGAGCAGTACTTC
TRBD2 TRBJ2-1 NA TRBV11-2 CASSPVSGSSNEQFF TGTGCCAGCAGCCCCGTAAGCGGGAGCTCCAATGAGCAGTTCTTC
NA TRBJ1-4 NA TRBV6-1 CASSEAPAGNNEKLFF TGTGCCAGCAGTGAAGCGCCGGCAGGGAATAATGAAAAACTGTTTTTT
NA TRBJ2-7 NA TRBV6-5 CASSRDLGEQYF TGTGCCAGCAGTCGGGATTTGGGCGAGCAGTACTTC
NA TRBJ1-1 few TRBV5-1 CASSPQVGNTEAFF TGCGCCAGCAGCCCCCAGGTTGGGAACACTGAAGCTTTCTTT
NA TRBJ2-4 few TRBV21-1 CASSKGWIRVGSKNIQYF TGTGCCAGCAGCAAAGGGTGGATTCGGGTTGGGTCCAAAAACATTCAGTACTTC
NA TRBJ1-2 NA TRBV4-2 CASSQLHRDSGNYGYTF TGTGCCAGCAGCCAACTTCACAGGGATAGTGGGAACTATGGCTACACCTTC
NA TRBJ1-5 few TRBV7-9 CASSYAGNNQPQHF TGTGCCAGCAGCTACGCAGGAAACAATCAGCCCCAGCATTTT
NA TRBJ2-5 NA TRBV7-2 CASSLAYPVSQYF TGTGCCAGCAGCTTAGCGTACCCGGTTAGCCAGTACTTC
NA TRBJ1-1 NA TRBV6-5 CASSSVLNTEAFF TGTGCCAGCAGTTCAGTTTTGAACACTGAAGCTTTCTTT
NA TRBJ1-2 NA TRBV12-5 CASVKTGKSHYGYTF TGTGCTAGCGTGAAAACAGGGAAATCCCACTATGGCTACACCTTC
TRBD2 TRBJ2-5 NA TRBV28 CASRPRGGHPGETQYF TGTGCCAGCAGGCCGCGGGGGGGCCATCCGGGAGAGACCCAGTACTTC
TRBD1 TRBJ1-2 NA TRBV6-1 CASSPGQGVSYTF TGTGCCAGCAGTCCGGGACAGGGTGTGAGCTACACCTTC
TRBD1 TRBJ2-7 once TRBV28 CASSTQGFSYEQYF TGTGCCAGCAGTACACAGGGGTTCTCCTACGAGCAGTACTTC
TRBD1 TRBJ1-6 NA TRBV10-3 CAILAGQNSPLHF TGTGCCATCCTGGCGGGACAGAATTCACCCCTCCACTTT
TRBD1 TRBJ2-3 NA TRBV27 CASSLKGAFTDTQYF TGTGCCAGCAGTTTAAAGGGGGCTTTCACAGATACGCAGTATTTT
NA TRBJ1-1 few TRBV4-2 CASSQELRNTEAFF TGTGCCAGCAGCCAAGAGTTGAGGAACACTGAAGCTTTCTTT
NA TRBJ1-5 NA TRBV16 CASSQVIGGDQPQHF TGTGCCAGCAGCCAAGTTATAGGAGGGGATCAGCCCCAGCATTTT
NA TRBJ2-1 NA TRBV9 CASSVYGLRQEGANISEQFF TGTGCCAGCAGCGTTTACGGTCTTCGACAAGAGGGTGCCAACATTAGTGAGCAGTTCTTC
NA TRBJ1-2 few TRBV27 CASSLAGGGVNHYGYTF TGTGCCAGCAGTTTAGCGGGGGGAGGGGTAAACCACTATGGCTACACCTTC
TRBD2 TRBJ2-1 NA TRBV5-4 CASSLTSGRALSSEQFF TGTGCCAGCAGCTTGACTAGCGGGAGGGCCCTCTCTAGTGAGCAGTTCTTC
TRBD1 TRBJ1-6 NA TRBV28 CASASFGTGGNSPLHF TGTGCCAGCGCCTCCTTCGGGACAGGGGGTAATTCACCCCTCCACTTT
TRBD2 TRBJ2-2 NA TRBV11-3 CASSTGGADTGELFF TGTGCCAGCAGCACCGGGGGGGCTGACACCGGGGAGCTGTTTTTT
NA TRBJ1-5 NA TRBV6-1 CASSAVQGAGQPQHF TGTGCCAGCAGTGCAGTCCAGGGTGCTGGTCAGCCCCAGCATTTT
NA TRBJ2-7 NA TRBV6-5 CASSSGLAKQYF TGTGCCAGCAGTAGTGGGCTAGCGAAGCAGTACTTC
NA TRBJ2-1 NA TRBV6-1 CASKTRVRGRNEQFF TGTGCCAGCAAAACACGAGTCAGAGGGCGCAATGAGCAGTTCTTC
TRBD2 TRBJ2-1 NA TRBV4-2 CASSPITSGGSGEQFF TGTGCCAGCAGCCCGATAACTAGCGGGGGATCTGGGGAGCAGTTCTTC
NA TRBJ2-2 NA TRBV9 CASSVAGKSGRRYTGELFF TGTGCCAGCAGCGTAGCGGGTAAGAGCGGTAGGAGGTACACCGGGGAGCTGTTTTTT
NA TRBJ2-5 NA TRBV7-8 CASSLRRSRESQYF TGTGCCAGCAGCCTAAGACGGTCCCGGGAGTCCCAGTACTTC
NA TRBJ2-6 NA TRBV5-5 CASSFPPRQGGANVLTF TGTGCCAGCAGCTTTCCCCCTCGCCAGGGTGGGGCCAACGTCCTGACTTTC